Listed below are T cell receptor beta chains from one sample, sequenced in a study of T cell repertoires in cytomegalovirus infection. In TCRdb, the reads were re-called with MiXCR into one record per CDR3 protein. The table has about 320,000 distinct CDR3 sequences, around 9.5% seen once. Sequencing was performed on PBMCs. The receptor set was obtained from a human donor in good health (CMV status not recorded). Some clones in this sample may be carry-over from other donors' samples. The conserved cysteine and the conserved F or W are not part of the CDR3 here. A D gene is named only where the DNA matches it firmly.

v_call d_call cdr3_aa
TRBV27 NA ASNRGLNTGELF
TRBV5-1 NA ASSLVTGTDTQY
TRBV28 TRBD2 AGSFPTSGRGNEQF
TRBV9 TRBD2 ASSRFEPGLAPDTQY
TRBV12-3/TRBV12-4 NA ASNPPRTQANSYNEQF
TRBV28 NA ASSLRGHTDTQY
TRBV20-1 TRBD1 SASPTGDTQY
TRBV10-2 NA ATLAGYEQY
TRBV5-5 TRBD2 ASSSRAGAGDTQY
TRBV10-3 TRBD1 AISEGQGGTEAF
TRBV7-6 NA ASSPTRGNEQF
TRBV7-2 TRBD1 ATASGGQGNEQF
TRBV6-2/TRBV6-3 TRBD2 ASSYQGLAGLSYNEQF
TRBV11-2 TRBD1 ASSPQTWTGLNTEAF
TRBV7-2 NA ASSSIGGPQQETQY
TRBV4-3 NA ASSRRLDRQDDQETQY
TRBV7-2 TRBD1 ASSRDRNRGWNGSPLH
TRBV19 TRBD2 AGRGRAGTGELF
TRBV7-3 NA ASRYQGNTEAF
TRBV4-1 TRBD1 ASSPHRGNYGYT
TRBV7-2 TRBD2 ASSFAGADTQY
TRBV29-1 TRBD1 SVEGQGTSGYT
TRBV2 NA ASCDGLSSYEQY
TRBV20-1 NA SARDRRAVAPASTDTQY
TRBV7-3 NA ASSRAMGDEQY
TRBV7-2 NA ASSLVSDSYNEQF
TRBV20-1 NA SAPEQGLAEAF
TRBV19 NA ASSAQGSLPYEQY
TRBV20-1 TRBD2 SARDLAGARNTQY
TRBV6-2/TRBV6-3 TRBD1 ASSTGTGLYIRTYEQY
TRBV6-2/TRBV6-3 NA ASSPYGSGANVLT
TRBV6-2/TRBV6-3 TRBD2 ASSLAGGGNEQY
TRBV28 NA ASRKGPMETQY
TRBV14 NA ASSPGIYEQY
TRBV28 NA ATHLFHEQF
TRBV20-1 TRBD1 SARDAGGMAGGHYGYT
TRBV12-3/TRBV12-4 NA ASSLAGGARNTEAF
TRBV19 NA ASSTRATNEKLF
TRBV4-3 TRBD2 ASSQAPASGYADTQY
TRBV7-2 TRBD1 ASSLGLQGATLRQPQH
TRBV11-1 NA ASSLMQGGIQETQY
TRBV12-3/TRBV12-4 NA ASSQGIYEQY
TRBV27 NA ASNTLGVLNTEAF
TRBV27 NA ASNRDPTGELF
TRBV11-2 NA ASSSAPGHTEAF
TRBV12-3/TRBV12-4 NA ASNLNTNTEAF
TRBV7-2 TRBD1 ASSPRQGMEAF
TRBV28 NA ASSLTKAGLASNIQY
TRBV4-1 NA ASSHPPRDVYGYT
TRBV7-2 NA ASSLRKNPYNSPLH
TRBV2 NA ASSEGDSRGKNTEAF